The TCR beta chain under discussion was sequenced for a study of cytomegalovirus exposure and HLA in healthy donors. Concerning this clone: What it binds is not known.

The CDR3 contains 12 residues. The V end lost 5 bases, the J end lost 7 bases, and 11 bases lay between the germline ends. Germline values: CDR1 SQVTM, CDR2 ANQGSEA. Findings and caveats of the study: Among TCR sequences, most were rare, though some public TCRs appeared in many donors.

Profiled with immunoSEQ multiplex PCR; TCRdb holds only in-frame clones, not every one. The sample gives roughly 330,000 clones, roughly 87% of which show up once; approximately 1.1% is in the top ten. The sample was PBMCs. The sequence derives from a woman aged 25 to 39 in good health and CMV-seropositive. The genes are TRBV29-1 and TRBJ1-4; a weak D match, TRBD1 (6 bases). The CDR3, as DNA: TGCAGCGTTTCGACAGGTAGTGAAAAACTGTTTTTT. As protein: CSVSTGSEKLFF. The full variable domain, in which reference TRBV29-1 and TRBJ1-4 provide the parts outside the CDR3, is SAVISQKPSRDICQRGTSLTIQCQVDSQVTMMFWYRQQPGQSLTLIATANQGSEATYESGFVIDKFPISRPNLTFSTLTVSNMSPEDSSIYLCSVSTGSEKLFFGSGTQLSVL.